What follows describes a single TCR beta chain. Antigen: not known. This record comes from a study of T cell responses to AZD1222 COVID-19 vaccine. The study's findings and limits: Baseline serology detected seropositivity in only six or seven AZD1222 recipients. The study reported that nearly half of spike-specific TCRs target unmutated variant regions. Donors in the cohort were predominantly white British and more often female, and clonal diversity was possibly underestimated. When two AZD1222 doses had been given, Spike-specific TCR breadth and depth rose.

Profiled with immunoSEQ multiplex PCR; TCRdb holds only in-frame clones, not every one. The repertoire holds 95,000 to 120,000 clones, with 89% as singletons. The source material was peripheral blood, sampled on day 0 of MenACWY control vaccination. The TCR comes from an adult in good health.

For the CDR3, the DNA is TGTGCCAGCAGTGAAGCGCTAGTGTATCAGCCCCAGCATTTT. Its protein is CASSEALVYQPQHF. The gene calls are TRBV2 and TRBJ1-5; D remains unclear. Germline lookup yields CDR1 SNHLY and CDR2 FYNNEI. V dropped 0 bases and J dropped 5 bases, with 8 bases sitting between them. The CDR3 has 14 amino acids.